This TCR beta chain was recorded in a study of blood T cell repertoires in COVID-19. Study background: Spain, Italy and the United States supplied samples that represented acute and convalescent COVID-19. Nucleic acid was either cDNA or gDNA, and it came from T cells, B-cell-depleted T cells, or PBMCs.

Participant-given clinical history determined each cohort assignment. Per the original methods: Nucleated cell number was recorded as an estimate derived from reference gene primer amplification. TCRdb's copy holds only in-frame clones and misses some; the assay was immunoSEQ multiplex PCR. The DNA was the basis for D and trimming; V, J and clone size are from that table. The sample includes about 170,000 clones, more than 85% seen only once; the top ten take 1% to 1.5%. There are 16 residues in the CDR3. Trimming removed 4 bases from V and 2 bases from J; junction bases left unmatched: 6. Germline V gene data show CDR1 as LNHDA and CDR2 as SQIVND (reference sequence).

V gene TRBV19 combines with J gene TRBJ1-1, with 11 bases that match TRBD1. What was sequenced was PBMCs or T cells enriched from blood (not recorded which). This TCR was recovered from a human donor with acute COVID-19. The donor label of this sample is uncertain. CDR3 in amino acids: CASSKDRGLSNTEAFF. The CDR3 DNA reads TGTGCCAGTAGTAAGGACAGGGGGCTTAGTAACACTGAAGCTTTCTTT.